This TCR beta chain is from a study of cytomegalovirus exposure and HLA in healthy donors. The V end was cut by 0 bases, the J end by 7 bases, with 13 bases between. This CDR3 region has 14 residues. Germline V gene sequence: CDR1 LGHNA, CDR2 YSLEER. Whole-study findings and limits: TCR beta V- and J-gene trimming, according to a later analysis, was linked to a missense DCLRE1C variant. Analysis performed later showed TCR beta chains linked to HLA being more clonally expanded than equally common others.

Vbeta (60) and Jbeta (13) primers were used in the PCR. Profiled with immunoSEQ multiplex PCR; TCRdb holds only in-frame clones, not every one. The data contain approximately 61,000 clones, approximately 60% of them singletons. As for the donors, each was a healthy bone marrow donor. The sample holds a few counts of this clone. The target antigen is unknown. V is TRBV4-3 and J is TRBJ2-7; D possibly corresponds to TRBD2 (6 bases). This TCR derives from a woman between 45 and 65 years old in good health and CMV-seronegative. The sample comprised PBMCs. The CDR3 bases are TGCGCCAGCAGCCAAGATCTGGGGGGTCGTGAGCAGTACTTC. As protein: CASSQDLGGREQYF.